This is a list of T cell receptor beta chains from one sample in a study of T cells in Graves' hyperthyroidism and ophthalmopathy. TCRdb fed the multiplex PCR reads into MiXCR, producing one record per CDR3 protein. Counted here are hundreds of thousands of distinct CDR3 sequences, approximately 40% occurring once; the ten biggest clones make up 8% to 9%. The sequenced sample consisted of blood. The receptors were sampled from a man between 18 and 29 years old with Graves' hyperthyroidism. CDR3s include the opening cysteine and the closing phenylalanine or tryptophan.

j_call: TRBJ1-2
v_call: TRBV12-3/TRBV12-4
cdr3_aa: CASSKVWGGYTF

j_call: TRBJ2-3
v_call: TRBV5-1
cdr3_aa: CASKGLAGTDTQYF

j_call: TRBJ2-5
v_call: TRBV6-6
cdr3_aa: CASSYSRTSGGETQYF

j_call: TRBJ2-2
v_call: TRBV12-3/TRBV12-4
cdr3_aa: CASSSGLNTKNTGELFF

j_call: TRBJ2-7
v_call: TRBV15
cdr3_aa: CATSTRHRRDEQYF

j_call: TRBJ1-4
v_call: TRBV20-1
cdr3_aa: CSARAAEAVTNEKLFF

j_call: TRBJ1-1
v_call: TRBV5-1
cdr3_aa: CASSLQGSVTEAFF

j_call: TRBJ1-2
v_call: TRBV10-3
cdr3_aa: CATGTGGHGYTF

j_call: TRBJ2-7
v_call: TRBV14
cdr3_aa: CASSQVTSGSYEQYF

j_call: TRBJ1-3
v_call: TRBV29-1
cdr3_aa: CSVEEDNSGNTIYF

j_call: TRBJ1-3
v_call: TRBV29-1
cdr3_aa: CSVGGADDSGNTIYF

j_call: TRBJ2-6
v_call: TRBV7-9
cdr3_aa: CASSLAGDRAAGANVLTF

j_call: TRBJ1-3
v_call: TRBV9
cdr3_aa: CASSVEGNSGNTIYF

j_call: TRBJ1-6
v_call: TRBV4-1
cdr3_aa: CASSQGPGGVGNSPLHF

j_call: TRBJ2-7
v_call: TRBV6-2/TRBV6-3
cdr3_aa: CASSYSGSYYEQYF

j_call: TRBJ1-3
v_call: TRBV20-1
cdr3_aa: CSASWTGNTIYF

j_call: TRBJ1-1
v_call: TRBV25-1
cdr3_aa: CASIFGASTEAFF

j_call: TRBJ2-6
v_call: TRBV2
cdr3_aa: CANLSALSGANVLTF

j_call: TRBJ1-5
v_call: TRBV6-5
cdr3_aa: CASSYTLNQPQHF

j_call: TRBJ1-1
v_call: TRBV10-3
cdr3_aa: CAISWTGDALNTEAFF

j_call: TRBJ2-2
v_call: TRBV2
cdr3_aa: CASSEDSSAGELFF

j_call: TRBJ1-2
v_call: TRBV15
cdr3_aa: CATRQEGLKGYTF

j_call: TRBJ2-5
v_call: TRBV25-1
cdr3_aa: CARQRDIETQYF

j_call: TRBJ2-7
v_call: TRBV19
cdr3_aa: CASSPTEDYEQYF

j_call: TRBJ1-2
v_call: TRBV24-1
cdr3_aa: CATSDRDNYGYTF

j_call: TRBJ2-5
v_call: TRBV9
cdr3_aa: CASSLSVGQQETQYF

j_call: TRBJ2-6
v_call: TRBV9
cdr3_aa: CASSSDRGSGANVLTF

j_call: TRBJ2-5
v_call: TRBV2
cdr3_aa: CATQEDGDSPETQYF

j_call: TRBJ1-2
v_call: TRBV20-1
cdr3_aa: CSARPPGQPYGYTF